The 11 T cell receptor beta chains below come from one sample, sequenced in a study of T cells in Graves' hyperthyroidism and ophthalmopathy. Amplification of TCR beta CDR3 regions was performed using RNA transcripts as template. Researchers ran a first-round RT-PCR on the TCR CDR3 using the HTBI primer set. TCRdb used MiXCR to reprocess the multiplex PCR reads, holding one entry per CDR3 protein. Among 600,000 or so distinct CDR3 sequences, approximately 44% were seen once, and the ten largest hold approximately 8.2%. Sequenced: peripheral blood or thyroid tissue (not recorded which). These receptors all stem from a woman under 30 with Graves' hyperthyroidism.

V and J are TRBV20-1 and TRBJ1-3; 7 positions agree with TRBD1. V gave up 6 bases and J gave up 4 bases; unmatched junction bases: 6. In germline, CDR1 is DFQATT, CDR2 SNEGSKA (reference sequence). The CDR3 is made up of 13 amino acids. Here the CDR3 DNA reads TGCAGTGCAAACAGGGGTGCCGGAAACACCATATATTTT. Protein sequence: CSANRGAGNTIYF.

Only one count was recorded for this clonotype. The CDR3 spells CSATSPGAETEAFF. The CDR3 nucleotides are TGCAGTGCTACCTCCCCGGGGGCGGAAACTGAAGCTTTCTTT. V is TRBV20-1 and J is TRBJ1-1, with D possibly matching TRBD1 (6 bases). The CDR3 extends over 14 amino acids. Germline CDR1 and CDR2: DFQATT and SNEGSKA (reference sequence). Trimming took off 4 bases at V and 5 bases at J, with 17 bases between the two ends.

The sample holds many counts of this clonotype. The chain couples TRBV29-1 to TRBJ1-2, with D perhaps matching TRBD1 (5 bases). Germline V gene data show CDR1 as SQVTM and CDR2 as ANQGSEA. Trimming removed 8 bases from V and 1 base from J, with 11 bases in between. The CDR3 contains 12 residues. CDR3 DNA sequence: TGCAGCCTGAGGGACCTTAACTATGGCTACACCTTC. It encodes CSLRDLNYGYTF. Together with reference TRBV29-1 and TRBJ1-2, the CDR3 gives the full variable domain: SAVISQKPSRDICQRGTSLTIQCQVDSQVTMMFWYRQQPGQSLTLIATANQGSEATYESGFVIDKFPISRPNLTFSTLTVSNMSPEDSSIYLCSLRDLNYGYTFGSGTRLTVV.

This clonotype was found many times. The gene calls are TRBV7-9 and TRBJ2-2; tentatively, D is TRBD2 (6 bases). Between the trimmed V and J ends, which lost 5 bases and 3 bases, there was a span of 16 bases. The CDR3 is made up of 16 amino acids. Germline V gene sequence: CDR1 SEHNR, CDR2 FQNEAQ (reference sequence). CDR3 bases: TGTGCCAGCAGCCCAGCCGGAGGGACTTACACCGGGGAGCTGTTTTTT. It codes for CASSPAGGTYTGELFF.

This clonotype was counted a few times. This sequence joins TRBV7-9 and TRBJ2-7; D gene unclear. In germline, CDR1 is SEHNR, CDR2 FQNEAQ (reference sequence). The CDR3 contains 16 residues. Trimming left V 5 bases short and J 6 bases short, with 23 bases between. CDR3 sequence (DNA): TGTGCCAGCAGCCGAGTCCAGCAAAGAATAATGGGCGAGCAGTACTTC. It encodes CASSRVQQRIMGEQYF.

For this clonotype: Being one base from a much bigger clone, this may be a read error. This chain joins TRBV15 and TRBJ2-5; tentatively, D is TRBD1 or TRBD2 (5 bases each). Germline V gene lookup returns CDR1 LNHNV and CDR2 YYDKDF (reference sequence). The CDR3 sequence is 15 residues long. The CDR3 here is CATSRFPGDQETQNF. The CDR3 nucleotides read TGTGCCACCAGCAGGTTCCCCGGGGACCAAGAGACCCAGAACTTC.

This clonotype appeared once. The rearrangement uses TRBV15 and TRBJ2-6; D may be TRBD1 (6 bases). V was cut by 2 bases and J by 15 bases, with 20 bases left in between. Germline lookup yields CDR1 LNHNV and CDR2 YYDKDF (reference sequence). CDR3 size: 15 residues. The CDR3 DNA reads TGTGCCACCAGCAGAACCATCTCCCGGACAGAGGACCTGACTTTC. This translates into CATSRTISRTEDLTF. Complete variable domain (other parts from reference TRBV15 and TRBJ2-6): DAMVIQNPRYQVTQFGKPVTLSCSQTLNHNVMYWYQQKSSQAPKLLFHYYDKDFNNEADTPDNFQSRRPNTSFCFLDIRSPGLGDTAMYLCATSRTISRTEDLTFGAGSRLTVL.

As regards this clonotype: This may come from a read error, since a much larger clone is one base off. V usage is TRBV7-9 and J usage is TRBJ2-5, with TRBD2 matching 14 bases. The germline V gene encodes CDR1 SEHNR and CDR2 FQNEAQ (reference sequence). This CDR3 is built from 14 residues. The ends lost 8 bases at V and 7 bases at J; junction bases unmatched: 6. The CDR3 region is CASGPGLAGGTQYF. The CDR3 nucleotides are TGTGCCAGCGGACCCGGACTAGCGGGAGGGACCCAGTACTTC.

This chain uses TRBV20-1 with TRBJ1-6; tentatively, D is TRBD1 (6 bases). The CDR3 loop spans 14 amino acids. Germline assignment: CDR1 DFQATT and CDR2 SNEGSKA (reference sequence). Trimming shortened V by 3 bases and J by 8 bases, and 14 bases separated the two germline ends. The CDR3 coding sequence is TGCAGTGCTAGTCTGTGGGACAATTATTCACCCCTCCACTTT. This translates into CSASLWDNYSPLHF.

The rearrangement links TRBV7-3 to TRBJ1-1; D is possibly TRBD1 (6 bases). The CDR3 length is 12 residues. Germline V gene data show CDR1 as SGHTA and CDR2 as FQGTGA. V lost 6 bases and J 8 bases, leaving 13 bases between the germline ends. The CDR3 reads CASRDLTGEAFF. CDR3 sequence (DNA): TGTGCCAGCAGAGACTTGACAGGAGAAGCTTTCTTT.

The gene calls are TRBV2 and TRBJ1-6; TRBD1 might be the D (5 bases). This CDR3 spans 13 amino acids. Trimming shortened V by 7 bases and J by 8 bases, and 12 bases separated the two germline ends. The germline V gene encodes CDR1 SNHLY and CDR2 FYNNEI. CDR3 nucleotides: TGTGCCAGCACCAGGGAGTTGGATTCACCCCTCCACTTT. This translates into CASTRELDSPLHF.